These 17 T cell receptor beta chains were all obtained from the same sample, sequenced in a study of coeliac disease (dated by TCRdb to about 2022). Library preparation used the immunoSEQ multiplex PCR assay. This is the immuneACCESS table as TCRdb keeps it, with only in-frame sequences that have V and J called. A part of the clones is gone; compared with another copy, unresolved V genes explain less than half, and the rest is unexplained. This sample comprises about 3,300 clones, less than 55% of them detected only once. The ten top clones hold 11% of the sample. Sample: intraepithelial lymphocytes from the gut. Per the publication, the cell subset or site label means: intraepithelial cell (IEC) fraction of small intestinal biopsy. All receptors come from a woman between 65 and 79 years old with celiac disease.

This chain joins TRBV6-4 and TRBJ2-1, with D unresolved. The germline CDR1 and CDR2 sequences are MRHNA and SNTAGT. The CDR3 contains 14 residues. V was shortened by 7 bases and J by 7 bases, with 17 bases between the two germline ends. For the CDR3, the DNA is TGTGCCAGCACCAGGCCCCTACGGCATAATGAGCAGTTCTTC. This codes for CASTRPLRHNEQFF.

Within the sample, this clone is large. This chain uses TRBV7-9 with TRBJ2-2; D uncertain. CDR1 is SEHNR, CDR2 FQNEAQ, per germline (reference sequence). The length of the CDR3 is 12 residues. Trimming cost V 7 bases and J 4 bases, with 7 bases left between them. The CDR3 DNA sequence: TGTGCCAGCATCGCGAGCACCGGGGAGCTGTTTTTT. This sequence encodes CASIASTGELFF. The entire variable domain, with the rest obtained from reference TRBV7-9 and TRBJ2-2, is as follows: DTGVSQNPRHKITKRGQNVTFRCDPISEHNRLYWYRQTLGQGPEFLTYFQNEAQLEKSRLLSDRFSAERPKGSFSTLEIQRTEQGDSAMYLCASIASTGELFFGEGSRLTVL.

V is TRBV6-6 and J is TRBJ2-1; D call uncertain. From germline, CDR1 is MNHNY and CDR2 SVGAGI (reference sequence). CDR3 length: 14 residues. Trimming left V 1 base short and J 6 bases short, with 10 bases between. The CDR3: CASSYFPGVNEQFF. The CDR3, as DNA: TGTGCCAGCAGTTACTTTCCGGGTGTCAATGAGCAGTTCTTC.

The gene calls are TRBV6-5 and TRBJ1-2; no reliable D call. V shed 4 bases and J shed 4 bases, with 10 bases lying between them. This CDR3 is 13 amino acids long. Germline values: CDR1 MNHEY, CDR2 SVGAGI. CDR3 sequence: CASSSGRTYGYTF. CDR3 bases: TGTGCCAGCAGTTCCGGGAGAACCTATGGCTACACCTTC.

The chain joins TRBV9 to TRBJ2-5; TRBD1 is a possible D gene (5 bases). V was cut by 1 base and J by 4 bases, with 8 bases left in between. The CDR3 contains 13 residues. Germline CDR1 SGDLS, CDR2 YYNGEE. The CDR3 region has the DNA TGTGCCAGCAGCGTACAGGGATCAGAGACCCAGTACTTC. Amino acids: CASSVQGSETQYF.

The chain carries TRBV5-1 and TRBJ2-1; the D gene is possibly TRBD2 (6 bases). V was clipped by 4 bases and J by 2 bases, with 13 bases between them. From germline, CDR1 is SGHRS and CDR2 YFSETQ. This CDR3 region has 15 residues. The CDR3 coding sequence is TGCGCCAGCAGCCCATCGGGGGATACCTACAATGAGCAGTTCTTC. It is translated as CASSPSGDTYNEQFF.

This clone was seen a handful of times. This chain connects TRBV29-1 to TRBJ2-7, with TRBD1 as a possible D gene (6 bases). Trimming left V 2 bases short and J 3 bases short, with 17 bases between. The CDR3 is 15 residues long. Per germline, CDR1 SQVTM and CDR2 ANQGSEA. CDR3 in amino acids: CSVERARGRSYEQYF. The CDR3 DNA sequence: TGCAGCGTTGAAAGGGCCAGGGGTAGGAGCTACGAGCAGTACTTC.

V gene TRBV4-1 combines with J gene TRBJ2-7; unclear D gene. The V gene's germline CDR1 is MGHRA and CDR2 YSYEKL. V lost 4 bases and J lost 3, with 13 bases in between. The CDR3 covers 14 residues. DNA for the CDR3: TGCGCCAGCAGCCTCCTAACTATGGGCTACGAGCAGTACTTC. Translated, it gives CASSLLTMGYEQYF.

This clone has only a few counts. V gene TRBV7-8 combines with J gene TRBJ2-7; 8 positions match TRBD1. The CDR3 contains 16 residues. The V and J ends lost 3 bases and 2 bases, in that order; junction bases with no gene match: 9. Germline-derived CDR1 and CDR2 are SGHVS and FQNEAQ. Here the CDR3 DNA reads TGTGCCAGCAGCTTCATTCCGGGACAGGTAACCTACGAGCAGTACTTC. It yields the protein CASSFIPGQVTYEQYF.

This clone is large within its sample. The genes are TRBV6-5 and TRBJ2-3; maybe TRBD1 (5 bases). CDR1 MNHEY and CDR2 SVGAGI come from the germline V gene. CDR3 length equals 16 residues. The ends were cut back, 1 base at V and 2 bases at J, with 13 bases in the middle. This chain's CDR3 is CASSYFKGRDTDTQYF. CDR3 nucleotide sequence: TGTGCCAGCAGTTACTTCAAGGGCAGGGACACAGATACGCAGTATTTT.

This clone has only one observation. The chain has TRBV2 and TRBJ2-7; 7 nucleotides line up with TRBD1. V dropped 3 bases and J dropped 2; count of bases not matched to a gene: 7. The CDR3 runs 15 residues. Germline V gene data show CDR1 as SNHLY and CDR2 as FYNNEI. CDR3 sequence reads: CASSEGPGGTYEQYF. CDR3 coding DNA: TGTGCCAGCAGTGAGGGTCCAGGGGGAACCTACGAGCAGTACTTC.

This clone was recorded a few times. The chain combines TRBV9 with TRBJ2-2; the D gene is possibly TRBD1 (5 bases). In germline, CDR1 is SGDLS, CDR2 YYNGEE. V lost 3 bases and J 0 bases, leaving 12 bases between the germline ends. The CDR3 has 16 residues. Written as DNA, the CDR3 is TGTGCCAGCAGCGAGGGGTCAAGGCCGAACACCGGGGAGCTGTTTTTT. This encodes CASSEGSRPNTGELFF.

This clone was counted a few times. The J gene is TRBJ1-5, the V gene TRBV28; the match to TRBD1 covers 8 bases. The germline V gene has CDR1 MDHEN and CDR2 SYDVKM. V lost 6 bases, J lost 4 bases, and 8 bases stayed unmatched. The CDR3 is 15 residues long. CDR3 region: CASRKTGGNNQPQHF. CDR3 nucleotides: TGTGCCAGCAGAAAAACAGGGGGTAATAATCAGCCCCAGCATTTT.

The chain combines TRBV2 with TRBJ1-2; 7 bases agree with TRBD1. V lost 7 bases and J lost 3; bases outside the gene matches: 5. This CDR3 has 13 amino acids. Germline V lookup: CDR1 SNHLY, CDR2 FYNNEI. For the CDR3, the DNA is TGTGCCAGCAACGACAGGGACCACTATGGCTACACCTTC. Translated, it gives CASNDRDHYGYTF.

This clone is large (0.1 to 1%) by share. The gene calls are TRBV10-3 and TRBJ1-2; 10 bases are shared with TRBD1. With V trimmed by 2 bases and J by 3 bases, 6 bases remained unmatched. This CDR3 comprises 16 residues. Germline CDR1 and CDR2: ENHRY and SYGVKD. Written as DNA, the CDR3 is TGTGCCATCAGTGAGACGACAGGGGGCCGATACTATGGCTACACCTTC. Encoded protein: CAISETTGGRYYGYTF.

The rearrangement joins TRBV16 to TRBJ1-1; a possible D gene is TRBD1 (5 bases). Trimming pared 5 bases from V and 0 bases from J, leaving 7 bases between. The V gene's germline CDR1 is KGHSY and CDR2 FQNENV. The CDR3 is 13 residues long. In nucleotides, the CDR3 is TGTGCCAGCAGCAGGGGCCTGAACACTGAAGCTTTCTTT. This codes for CASSRGLNTEAFF. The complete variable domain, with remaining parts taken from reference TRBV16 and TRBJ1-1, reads GEEVAQTPKHLVRGEGQKAKLYCAPIKGHSYVFWYQQVLKNEFKFLISFQNENVFDETGMPKERFSAKCLPNSPCSLEIQATKLEDSAVYFCASSRGLNTEAFFGQGTRLTVV.

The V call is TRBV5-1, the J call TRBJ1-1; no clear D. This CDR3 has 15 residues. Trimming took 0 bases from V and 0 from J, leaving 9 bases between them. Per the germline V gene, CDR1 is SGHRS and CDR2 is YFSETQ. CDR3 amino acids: CASSLVEGMNTEAFF. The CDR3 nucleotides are TGCGCCAGCAGCTTGGTGGAGGGAATGAACACTGAAGCTTTCTTT.